Included here is one TCR beta chain sequence, with context. The antigen is undetermined. One end of the junction fails to match germline, which may point to a read error. No cell sorting was done before RNA was extracted from the tissue. The entry originates in a study of tumor and adjacent non-tumor tissue in lung cancer. Study background: Aged roughly 30 to 76 years, patients included fewer than 11 men and a handful of women with stage I to III disease. Study observations and caveats: Tumor tissue had significantly higher TCR diversity than normal lung.

A modified ARM-PCR protocol with three rounds of nested PCR amplified TCRbeta. TCRdb ran MiXCR on the multiplex PCR reads and lists one entry per CDR3 protein. The data show some 120,000 distinct CDR3 sequences, approximately 71% seen once. CDR1 and CDR2 from the germline V gene are SGHAT and FQNNGV. This CDR3 comprises 16 residues. Sequenced input: lung tumor tissue. This TCR derives from a man aged 25 to 40 with non-small cell lung cancer. J is TRBJ2-7 and V is TRBV11-2, with no clear D. The CDR3 sequence is CASNLERARPLNEQYF. The DNA of the CDR3 is TGTGCCAGCAACTTAGAACGGGCACGGCCCCTCAACGAGCAGTACTTC. The full variable domain, completed using reference TRBV11-2 and TRBJ2-7, is EAGVAQSPRYKIIEKRQSVAFWCNPISGHATLYWYQQILGQGPKLLIQFQNNGVVDDSQLPKDRFSAERLKGVDSTLKIQPAKLEDSAVYLCASNLERARPLNEQYFGPGTRLTVT.